Listed below are T cell receptor beta chains from one sample, sequenced in a study of cytomegalovirus exposure and HLA in healthy donors. TCRdb's copy holds only in-frame clones and misses some; the assay was immunoSEQ multiplex PCR. The sample shows fewer than 150,000 clones, roughly 78% of them seen only once. The sample consisted of PBMCs. These receptors all stem from a man under 40 in good health. CDR3s include the opening cysteine and the closing phenylalanine or tryptophan. The order of the fields is clone size, V gene, D gene, J gene, CDR3 DNA, CDR3 protein. D genes are given only for firm matches. Size is stated for part of the rows, as once, few or many counts, or as a class when the clone is expanded.

>-|TRBV14|-|TRBJ2-1
TGTGCCAGCAGCCCTAGACCCGATGAGCAGTTCTTC
CASSPRPDEQFF
>-|TRBV19|TRBD1|TRBJ2-7
TGTGCCAGTAGCGTGTGGACAGGGGACGACTACGAGCAGTACTTC
CASSVWTGDDYEQYF
>few|TRBV27|TRBD1|TRBJ2-7
TGTGCCAGCAGTCGGACAGGAAAATACGAGCAGTACTTC
CASSRTGKYEQYF
>-|TRBV23-1|TRBD1|TRBJ2-7
TGCGCCAGCAGTCATACCAGGGGGTACCGCTACGAGCAGTACTTC
CASSHTRGYRYEQYF
>few|TRBV27|-|TRBJ1-2
TGTGCCAGCGGGCGGGACGGAGAGTACTATGGCTACACCTTC
CASGRDGEYYGYTF
>-|TRBV29-1|TRBD2|TRBJ2-2
TGCAGCGTCCCGGGACTAGCGGGAGAAGGCGGGGAGCTGTTTTTT
CSVPGLAGEGGELFF
>-|TRBV29-1|-|TRBJ1-2
TGCAGCGTGGCCCGGGAACTAATCTCTTATGGCTACACCTTC
CSVARELISYGYTF
>few|TRBV19|-|TRBJ2-7
TGTGCCAGTAGTATAGCGCCAGGGGCCACCTACGAGCAGTACTTC
CASSIAPGATYEQYF
>-|TRBV5-6|-|TRBJ2-7
TGTGCCAGCAGCATTCCGGGAAACGAGCAGTACTTC
CASSIPGNEQYF
>-|TRBV9|-|TRBJ2-7
TGTGCCAGCAGCTTTGGAGGTCGCCTGAGTGAGCAGTACTTC
CASSFGGRLSEQYF
>-|TRBV28|-|TRBJ1-1
TGTGCCAGCAGACGGTCCCTCGTGGACACTGAAGCTTTCTTT
CASRRSLVDTEAFF
>-|TRBV7-9|TRBD1|TRBJ2-7
TGTGCCAGCAGCTTCGAGACAGGGGGCAACTACGAGCAGTACTTC
CASSFETGGNYEQYF
>-|TRBV5-6|-|TRBJ1-4
TGTGCCAGCAGCCTTCGCGGAGGACGGGGGGATCGAAATGAAAAACTGTTTTTT
CASSLRGGRGDRNEKLFF
>-|TRBV18|-|TRBJ2-5
TGTGCCAGCTCACCAAGGGGGTTCCAAGAGACCCAGTACTTC
CASSPRGFQETQYF
>-|TRBV18|TRBD1|TRBJ2-7
TGTGCCAGCTCGCCGCCGGGACAGAAAGGAAGCTACGAGCAGTACTTC
CASSPPGQKGSYEQYF
>-|TRBV9|-|TRBJ2-1
TGTGCCAGCAGCGTTAGCGGAAGCTACAATGAGCAGTTCTTC
CASSVSGSYNEQFF
>-|TRBV6-1|TRBD1|TRBJ2-1
TGTGCCAGCAGTGCGAACCTAGGCAGGGGGTCCTACAATGAGCAGTTCTTC
CASSANLGRGSYNEQFF
>-|TRBV14|-|TRBJ2-5
TGTGCCAGCAGCGGGGGGGAGACCCAGTACTTC
CASSGGETQYF